These 2 T cell receptor beta chains originate from one sample sequenced in a study of cytomegalovirus exposure and HLA in healthy donors. The PCR used 60 Vbeta and 13 Jbeta primers. The table came from immunoSEQ multiplex PCR; TCRdb's copy has only in-frame clones and leaves some out. The sample yields some 180,000 clones, 65% to 85% seen once. Material: PBMCs. Receptors were obtained from a female donor in good health and CMV-seronegative.

The chain has TRBV29-1 and TRBJ1-2; maybe TRBD1 (6 bases). CDR1 and CDR2 from the germline V gene are SQVTM and ANQGSEA. Trimming stripped 7 bases from V and 0 bases from J, with 6 bases between. The CDR3 is 11 amino acids. The CDR3 DNA sequence: TGCAGCGGACAGGCTAACTATGGCTACACCTTC. This sequence encodes CSGQANYGYTF.

The chain recombines TRBV7-9 with TRBJ2-3; 7 nucleotides line up with TRBD1. The CDR3 has 16 amino acids. CDR1 is SEHNR, CDR2 FQNEAQ, per germline (reference sequence). V lost 1 base, J lost 2 bases, and 6 bases stayed unmatched. This chain's CDR3 is CASSLVVDRVTDTQYF. The DNA for the CDR3 is TGTGCCAGCAGCTTAGTAGTCGACAGGGTCACAGATACGCAGTATTTT.